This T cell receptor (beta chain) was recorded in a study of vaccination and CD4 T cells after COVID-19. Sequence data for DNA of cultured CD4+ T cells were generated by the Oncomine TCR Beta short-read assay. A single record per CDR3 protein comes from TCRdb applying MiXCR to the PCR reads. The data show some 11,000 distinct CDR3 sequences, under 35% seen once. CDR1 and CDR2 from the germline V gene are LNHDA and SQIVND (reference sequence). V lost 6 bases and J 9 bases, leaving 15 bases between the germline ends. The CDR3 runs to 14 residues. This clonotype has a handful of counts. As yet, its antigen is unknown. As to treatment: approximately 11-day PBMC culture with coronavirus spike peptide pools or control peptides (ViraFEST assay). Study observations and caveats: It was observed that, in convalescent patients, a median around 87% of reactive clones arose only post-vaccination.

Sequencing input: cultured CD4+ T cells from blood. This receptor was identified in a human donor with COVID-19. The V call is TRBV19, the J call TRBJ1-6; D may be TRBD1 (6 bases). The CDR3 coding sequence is TGTGCCAGTAGCTTGGGGGCAGGTGTTTCACCCCTCCACTTT. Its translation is CASSLGAGVSPLHF.